This TCR beta chain originates from a study of T cell changes during pregnancy in multiple sclerosis. The data were produced by immunoSEQ multiplex PCR, yet TCRdb's version contains in-frame clones alone and is incomplete. The sample has 20,000 to 30,000 clones, 70% to 90% seen once. Trimming left V 0 bases short and J 1 base short, with 9 bases between. Germline lookup yields CDR1 SGDLS and CDR2 YYNGEE. The CDR3 consists of 15 residues. Here the sequenced sample was CD4+ T cells from peripheral blood mononuclear cells, taken in the second trimester of pregnancy. The sequence came from a female donor in good health, enrolled as a control in a pregnancy study. The V gene is TRBV9, the J gene TRBJ2-3; D ambiguous. Written as DNA, the CDR3 is TGTGCCAGCAGCGTAGCTACGCCCCGCACAGATACGCAGTATTTT. The encoded protein is CASSVATPRTDTQYF.